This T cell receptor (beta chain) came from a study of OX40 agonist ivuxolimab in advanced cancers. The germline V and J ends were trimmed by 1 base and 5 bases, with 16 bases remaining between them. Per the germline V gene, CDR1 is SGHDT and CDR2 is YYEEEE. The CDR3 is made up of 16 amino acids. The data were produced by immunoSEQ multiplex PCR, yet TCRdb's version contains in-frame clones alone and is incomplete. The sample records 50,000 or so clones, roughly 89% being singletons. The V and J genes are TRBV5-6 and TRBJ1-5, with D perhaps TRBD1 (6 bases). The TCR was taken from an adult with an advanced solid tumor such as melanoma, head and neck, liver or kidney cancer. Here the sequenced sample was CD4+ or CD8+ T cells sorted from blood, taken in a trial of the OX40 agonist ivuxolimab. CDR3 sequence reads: CASSLTGRPPDQPQHF. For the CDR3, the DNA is TGTGCCAGCAGCTTGACAGGGCGCCCCCCCGATCAGCCCCAGCATTTT.